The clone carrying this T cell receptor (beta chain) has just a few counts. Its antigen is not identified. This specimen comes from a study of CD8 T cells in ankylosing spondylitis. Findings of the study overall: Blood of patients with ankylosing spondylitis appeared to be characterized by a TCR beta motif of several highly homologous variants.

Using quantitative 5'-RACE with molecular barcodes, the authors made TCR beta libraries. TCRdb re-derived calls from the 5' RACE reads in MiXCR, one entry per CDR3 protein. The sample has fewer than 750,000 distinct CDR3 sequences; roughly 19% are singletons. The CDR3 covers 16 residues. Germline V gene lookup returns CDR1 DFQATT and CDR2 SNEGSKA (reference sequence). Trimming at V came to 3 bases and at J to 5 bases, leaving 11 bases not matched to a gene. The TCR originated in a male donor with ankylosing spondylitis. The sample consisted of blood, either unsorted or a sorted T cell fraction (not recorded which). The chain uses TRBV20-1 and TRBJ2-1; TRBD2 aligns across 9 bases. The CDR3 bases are TGCAGTGCTAGCCCTCTGACTAGCGGAGCGGACAATGAGCAGTTCTTC. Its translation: CSASPLTSGADNEQFF.